The next 17 T cell receptor beta chains were all read from a single sample in a study of cytomegalovirus exposure and HLA in healthy donors. This PCR relied on a set of 60 Vbeta primers and 13 Jbeta primers. Measured with immunoSEQ multiplex PCR; TCRdb has only the in-frame clones, and not every one. Counted here are approximately 100,000 clones, more than 60% occurring once; the ten biggest clones make up roughly 17%. Sequenced: PBMCs. The receptor set was obtained from a man in his fifties or sixties in good health and CMV-seropositive.

The gene calls are TRBV5-4 and TRBJ1-2, with 9 bases aligning to TRBD1. The V segment lost 4 bases and the J segment 3 bases; nucleotides outside the gene matches: 1. The CDR3 is made up of 13 amino acids. Germline values: CDR1 SGHNT, CDR2 YYREEE (reference sequence). CDR3 DNA sequence: TGTGCCAGCAGCCGACAGGGGGACTATGGCTACACCTTC. Its protein is CASSRQGDYGYTF.

V usage is TRBV7-8 and J usage is TRBJ1-5; D might be TRBD1 (5 bases). V lost 5 bases to trimming and J lost 7 bases, with 15 bases between them. Germline-derived CDR1 and CDR2 are SGHVS and FQNEAQ. This CDR3 contains 14 residues. CDR3 nucleotides: TGTGCCAGCAGCCCGGCGGGGGATGGACAGCCCCAGCATTTT. Its translation is CASSPAGDGQPQHF.

DNA of the CDR3: TGCGCCAGCAGGAAGACAGGGACAGCCTACGAGCAGTACTTC. Residues: CASRKTGTAYEQYF. The chain carries TRBV5-1 and TRBJ2-7; 7 nucleotides align to TRBD1. Germline CDR1 is SGHRS and CDR2 is YFSETQ. V lost 5 bases, J lost 2 bases, and 7 bases stayed unmatched. The CDR3 runs to 14 residues. Together with reference TRBV5-1 and TRBJ2-7, the CDR3 gives the full variable domain: KAGVTQTPRYLIKTRGQQVTLSCSPISGHRSVSWYQQTPGQGLQFLFEYFSETQRNKGNFPGRFSGRQFSNSRSEMNVSTLELGDSALYLCASRKTGTAYEQYFGPGTRLTVT.

The V call is TRBV4-1, the J call TRBJ2-1; D might be TRBD1 (6 bases). Trimming took 5 bases from V and 7 from J, leaving 24 bases between them. This CDR3 region has 17 residues. Germline-derived CDR1 and CDR2 are MGHRA and YSYEKL. The CDR3 here is CASSNPPVGQGGNEQFF. The CDR3 region has the DNA TGCGCCAGCAGCAACCCCCCGGTGGGACAAGGTGGGAATGAGCAGTTCTTC.

In its sample, this clone was seen a few times. The chain couples TRBV10-2 to TRBJ2-7; TRBD1 matches 7 bases. Germline V gene lookup returns CDR1 WSHSY and CDR2 SAAADI. Trimming took 6 bases from V and 2 from J; bases not matched to a gene: 4. The CDR3 totals 13 residues. CDR3 sequence: CASRDRMTYEQYF. CDR3 bases: TGCGCCAGCAGGGACAGGATGACCTACGAGCAGTACTTC.

This clone was found a few times. The genes are TRBV2 and TRBJ2-1, with 10 bases lining up with TRBD2. The V gene end was trimmed by 6 bases and the J gene end by 6 bases; junction bases not matched to a gene: 8. Germline CDR1 reads SNHLY; CDR2 reads FYNNEI. The CDR3 totals 15 residues. Written as DNA, the CDR3 is TGTGCCAGCAGACCTGAGCGGGGGGGACGCAATGAGCAGTTCTTC. It encodes CASRPERGGRNEQFF.

V and J are TRBV4-2 and TRBJ1-2; 9 nucleotides agree with TRBD1. Unmatched junction bases numbered 8, after V lost 0 bases and J lost 0 bases. The CDR3 contains 18 residues. Germline CDR1 reads LGHNA; CDR2 reads YNFKEQ. The CDR3: CASSQESTGGSANYGYTF. The CDR3 bases are TGTGCCAGCAGCCAAGAATCGACAGGGGGTTCTGCTAACTATGGCTACACCTTC.

The chain has TRBV7-9 and TRBJ2-3, with a tentative D call TRBD1 (5 bases). V lost 5 bases and J lost 4, with 7 bases in between. Germline CDR1 is SEHNR and CDR2 is FQNEAQ (reference sequence). The CDR3 sequence is 12 residues long. CDR3 nucleotide sequence: TGTGCCAGCAGCCAGGGCCCAGATACGCAGTATTTT. It yields the protein CASSQGPDTQYF. The full variable domain, its missing parts supplied by reference TRBV7-9 and TRBJ2-3, is DTGVSQNPRHKITKRGQNVTFRCDPISEHNRLYWYRQTLGQGPEFLTYFQNEAQLEKSRLLSDRFSAERPKGSFSTLEIQRTEQGDSAMYLCASSQGPDTQYFGPGTRLTVL.

The chain couples TRBV28 to TRBJ2-3, with a possible D match to TRBD2 (5 bases). Germline CDR1 MDHEN, CDR2 SYDVKM. Trimming cost V 3 bases and J 3 bases, with 13 bases left between them. The CDR3 covers 15 residues. The CDR3 DNA is TGTGCCAGCAGTTTGGGAGCTAGAGGGACAGATACGCAGTATTTT. Its protein product is CASSLGARGTDTQYF.

The chain is built from TRBV5-1 and TRBJ1-2; the D gene is possibly TRBD1 (6 bases). This CDR3 comprises 17 residues. Germline V lookup: CDR1 SGHRS, CDR2 YFSETQ. The V end was cut by 0 bases, the J end by 2 bases, with 17 bases between. Here the CDR3 reads CASSLVGTGQTNYGYTF. The CDR3 DNA sequence: TGCGCCAGCAGCTTGGTGGGGACCGGACAGACCAACTATGGCTACACCTTC.

The V call is TRBV7-8, the J call TRBJ2-5; tentative D call: TRBD2 (7 bases). Germline V gene sequence: CDR1 SGHVS, CDR2 FQNEAQ. This CDR3 has 14 residues. V gave up 8 bases and J gave up 5 bases, with 18 bases separating them. DNA for the CDR3: TGTGCCAGCCGAGGGAGGGGGAGAAGGGAGACCCAGTACTTC. Its protein is CASRGRGRRETQYF. The full variable domain, with the rest looked up from reference TRBV7-8 and TRBJ2-5, is GAGVSQSPRYKVAKRGQDVALRCDPISGHVSLFWYQQALGQGPEFLTYFQNEAQLDKSGLPSDRFFAERPEGSVSTLKIQRTQQEDSAVYLCASRGRGRRETQYFGPGTRLLVL.

This sequence joins TRBV5-1 and TRBJ1-3; the D is unclear. Germline CDR1 and CDR2: SGHRS and YFSETQ. Between the trimmed V and J ends, which lost 1 base and 4 bases, there was a span of 15 bases. The CDR3 extends over 16 amino acids. CDR3 loop: CASSLTAPDLGNTIYF. The CDR3 nucleotides are TGCGCCAGCAGCTTGACTGCTCCTGATTTAGGAAACACCATATATTTT.

The chain carries TRBV19 and TRBJ1-3, with D tentatively TRBD1 (6 bases). The germline CDR1 and CDR2 sequences are LNHDA and SQIVND (reference sequence). The V and J ends lost 10 bases and 2 bases respectively, with 21 bases between them. This CDR3 is 16 amino acids long. The CDR3 sequence: CATRTGTRGTGNTIYF. The CDR3 DNA is TGTGCCACTCGAACCGGGACAAGGGGAACTGGAAACACCATATATTTT. The whole variable domain, remainder taken from reference TRBV19 and TRBJ1-3, is DGGITQSPKYLFRKEGQNVTLSCEQNLNHDAMYWYRQDPGQGLRLIYYSQIVNDFQKGDIAEGYSVSREKKESFPLTVTSAQKNPTAFYLCATRTGTRGTGNTIYFGEGSWLTVV.

This rearrangement joins TRBV13 to TRBJ1-1, with TRBD1 matching 10 bases. Germline V gene sequence: CDR1 PRHDT, CDR2 FYEKMQ (reference sequence). V was pared by 5 bases and J by 4 bases, with 4 bases of the junction left unmatched. The CDR3 totals 14 residues. CDR3 sequence: CASSLDRGGTEAFF. The CDR3 nucleotides read TGTGCCAGCAGCCTGGACAGGGGGGGCACTGAAGCTTTCTTT.

V and J are TRBV29-1 and TRBJ2-5, with D possibly TRBD2 on 6 matching bases. CDR3 size: 12 residues. The germline CDR1 and CDR2 sequences are SQVTM and ANQGSEA. The V end was cut by 5 bases, the J end by 4 bases, with 11 bases between. The CDR3 loop is CSVRRGGETQYF. CDR3 sequence (DNA): TGCAGCGTTAGGCGGGGAGGAGAGACCCAGTACTTC.

The rearrangement links TRBV7-2 to TRBJ2-3, with a weak D call TRBD2 (6 bases). The CDR3 length is 16 residues. Trimming stripped 1 base from V and 0 bases from J, with 11 bases between. Germline CDR1 SGHTA, CDR2 FQGNSA. As DNA, the CDR3 is TGTGCCAGCAGCTTAGTCGGTCGGGGGAGCACAGATACGCAGTATTTT. Residues: CASSLVGRGSTDTQYF. Together with reference TRBV7-2 and TRBJ2-3, the CDR3 gives the full variable domain: GAGVSQSPSNKVTEKGKDVELRCDPISGHTALYWYRQSLGQGLEFLIYFQGNSAPDKSGLPSDRFSAERTGGSVSTLTIQRTQQEDSAVYLCASSLVGRGSTDTQYFGPGTRLTVL.

The V call is TRBV5-6, the J call TRBJ1-2; 7 nucleotides agree with TRBD1. This CDR3 comprises 14 residues. V shed 0 bases and J 7 bases; nucleotides not matched to a gene: 6. Germline CDR1 and CDR2: SGHDT and YYEEEE. This chain's CDR3 is CASSLGDRVFGYTF. In DNA form, the CDR3 reads TGTGCCAGCAGCTTGGGAGACAGGGTTTTTGGCTACACCTTC.